This T cell receptor beta chain was recorded in a study of blood T cell repertoires in COVID-19. In the study overall: Sample material is recorded as cDNA or gDNA derived from T cells, B-cell-depleted T cells, or PBMCs.

This clone appeared once. Sequenced by immunoSEQ multiplex PCR; TCRdb stores in-frame clones only, minus some. The table includes 30,000 to 35,000 clones, about nine tenths detected once. Sequencing used peripheral blood. The TCR was taken from a human donor with active COVID-19. The donor label of this sample is uncertain.

CDR3 in amino acids: CASSWSGVSTDTQYF. Here the CDR3 DNA reads TGTGCCAGCAGCTGGAGCGGGGTTAGCACAGATACGCAGTATTTT. This chain links TRBV6-5 with TRBJ2-3; 7 bases fit TRBD2. Germline CDR1 and CDR2: MNHEY and SVGAGI. There are 15 residues in the CDR3. Trimming removed 6 bases from V and 0 bases from J; junction bases left unmatched: 6.